This T cell receptor (beta chain) was recorded in a study of blood T cell repertoires in COVID-19. Study information: Acute-phase and convalescent COVID-19 samples originated in the United States, Italy and Spain. In each case, the material was cDNA or gDNA derived from T cells, B-cell-depleted T cells, or PBMCs.

Germline CDR1 is SGHNT and CDR2 is YENEEA. The CDR3 extends over 15 amino acids. V trimming: 5 bases; J trimming: 6 bases; junction bases outside the gene matches: 10. Original analysis: Estimates of nucleated cell counts were drawn from the amplification of reference gene primers. Here immunoSEQ multiplex PCR was the method, and the copy in TCRdb shows in-frame clones only, minus some. V and J calls and clone size are as listed in that table; D and trimming were resolved from the DNA. The sample shows over 200,000 clones, around 89% of them seen only once. The receptor was isolated from a man aged 60 to 69 who had recovered from COVID-19. Sample: peripheral blood. This rearrangement joins TRBV11-3 to TRBJ2-1; TRBD1 matches at 7 bases. DNA of the CDR3: TGTGCCAGCAGCCCACAGGGGTCGTTGGCCAATGAGCAGTTCTTC. This sequence encodes CASSPQGSLANEQFF.